Shown below are 17 T cell receptor beta chains from a single sample sequenced in a study of blood T cell repertoires in COVID-19. Clones were read by immunoSEQ multiplex PCR, and TCRdb kept only the in-frame ones, dropping some. The table includes 350,000 or so clones, about 90% detected once. The sequenced material came from peripheral blood. The source of these receptors is a man between 18 and 35 years old with active or convalescent COVID-19.

The rearrangement joins TRBV19 to TRBJ1-1, with a possible D match to TRBD1 (6 bases). In germline, CDR1 is LNHDA, CDR2 SQIVND (reference sequence). The CDR3 runs 17 residues. Trimming stripped 1 base from V and 0 bases from J, with 15 bases between. CDR3 in amino acids: CASSIVPRGYMNTEAFF. DNA of the CDR3: TGTGCCAGTAGTATAGTCCCCAGGGGCTACATGAACACTGAAGCTTTCTTT.

The chain combines TRBV24-1 with TRBJ1-4; 7 bases map to TRBD1. CDR1 and CDR2 (germline): KGHDR, SFDVKD. CDR3 length: 15 residues. V was clipped by 3 bases and J by 8 bases; unmatched bases: 8. The CDR3 coding sequence is TGTGCCACCAGTGATCCGCGGGACAGTAAGGAAAAACTGTTTTTT. Protein: CATSDPRDSKEKLFF.

This clone was seen only a few times. V usage is TRBV11-2 and J usage is TRBJ1-2; tentative D call: TRBD1 (6 bases). Between the trimmed V and J ends, which lost 4 bases and 6 bases, there was a span of 15 bases. Germline CDR1 and CDR2: SGHAT and FQNNGV. The CDR3 consists of 14 residues. CDR3 bases: TGTGCCAGCAGCTCCCCTAGGGGGTTTCATGGCTACACCTTC. Amino acids: CASSSPRGFHGYTF.

The chain joins TRBV19 to TRBJ2-5; TRBD2 might be the D (5 bases). Per the germline V gene, CDR1 is LNHDA and CDR2 is SQIVND (reference sequence). The CDR3 is 12 residues long. V was trimmed by 6 bases and J by 7 bases, leaving 12 bases between them. CDR3 sequence reads: CASRSSERTQYF. As DNA, the CDR3 is TGTGCCAGTAGGAGTAGCGAGCGGACCCAGTACTTC.

The chain employs TRBV15 and TRBJ1-6; 9 nucleotides agree with TRBD1. V was pared by 5 bases and J by 10 bases, with 12 bases of the junction left unmatched. Per germline, CDR1 LNHNV and CDR2 YYDKDF (reference sequence). The CDR3 totals 16 residues. The CDR3: CATSVSPTGGQSPLHF. In nucleotides, the CDR3 is TGTGCCACCAGCGTCAGCCCAACAGGGGGCCAATCACCCCTCCACTTT.

The rearrangement uses TRBV6-2 or TRBV6-3 and TRBJ1-2, with a weak D call TRBD1 (5 bases). The V end lost 4 bases, the J end lost 4 bases, and 13 bases lay between the germline ends. This CDR3 comprises 14 residues. Germline V gene sequence: CDR1 MNHEY, CDR2 SVGEGT. This CDR3 reads CASSWRDRPYGYTF. CDR3 DNA sequence: TGTGCCAGCAGTTGGCGGGACCGACCCTATGGCTACACCTTC.

This clone occurred a few times. The J gene is TRBJ2-1, the V gene TRBV6-4; possible D gene TRBD2, 5 bases. The ends were cut back, 6 bases at V and 7 bases at J, with 7 bases in the middle. The length of the CDR3 is 11 residues. Per germline, CDR1 MRHNA and CDR2 SNTAGT. CDR3 sequence reads: CASSRGNEQFF. CDR3 nucleotide sequence: TGTGCCAGCAGCCGGGGAAATGAGCAGTTCTTC.

The chain joins TRBV7-2 to TRBJ1-5; D not resolved. Germline CDR1 is SGHTA and CDR2 is FQGNSA. V dropped 5 bases and J dropped 1 base, with 9 bases sitting between them. CDR3 length: 14 amino acids. CDR3 residues: CASSRGSSNQPQHF. The CDR3 DNA is TGTGCCAGCAGCCGCGGGAGCAGCAATCAGCCCCAGCATTTT.

This rearrangement joins TRBV4-1 to TRBJ2-7, with 7 bases fitting TRBD2. CDR1 is MGHRA, CDR2 YSYEKL, per germline. V dropped 4 bases and J dropped 1; count of bases not matched to a gene: 7. The CDR3 totals 15 residues. CDR3 in DNA: TGCGCCAGCAGCCCTGGGGGGGGGTTGTCCTACGAGCAGTACTTC. This sequence encodes CASSPGGGLSYEQYF.

In its sample, this clone was seen once. The J gene is TRBJ2-7, the V gene TRBV7-8; 8 bases agree with TRBD1. With 5 bases clipped from V and 1 base from J, the junction kept 7 bases outside the gene matches. The CDR3 spans 15 residues. The germline gives CDR1 SGHVS, CDR2 FQNEAQ. CDR3 in amino acids: CASSQDRVTSYEQYF. CDR3 DNA sequence: TGTGCCAGCAGCCAGGACAGGGTCACGTCCTACGAGCAGTACTTC.

This clone was observed a handful of times. CDR3: CASSQRDSYNSPLHF. CDR3 nucleotides: TGCGCCAGCAGCCAAAGGGACAGCTATAATTCACCCCTCCACTTT. V is TRBV4-1 and J is TRBJ1-6, with 7 bases that match TRBD1. Trimming at V came to 2 bases and at J to 3 bases, leaving 1 base not matched to a gene. Germline CDR1 MGHRA, CDR2 YSYEKL. The CDR3 is 15 amino acids.

This chain connects TRBV6-1 to TRBJ2-2; 7 bases align to TRBD1. Germline lookup yields CDR1 MNHNS and CDR2 SASEGT. Losses at the gene ends were 2 bases for V and 4 bases for J; bases not matched to a gene: 13. The CDR3 has 18 residues. Here the CDR3 reads CASSELTGPLAVTGELFF. CDR3 nucleotide sequence: TGTGCCAGCAGTGAACTGACAGGGCCATTAGCCGTCACCGGGGAGCTGTTTTTT.

The CDR3 DNA is TGCAGCGTGGCGAAACAGGGGGCGCTGGGAAACACCATATATTTT. Translating gives CSVAKQGALGNTIYF. The V and J genes are TRBV29-1 and TRBJ1-3, with 9 bases identical to TRBD1. This CDR3 contains 15 residues. Losses at the gene ends were 6 bases for V and 4 bases for J; bases not matched to a gene: 10. The germline V gene has CDR1 SQVTM and CDR2 ANQGSEA.

This clone was counted once. The chain employs TRBV14 and TRBJ2-5; tentatively, D is TRBD2 (5 bases). Germline CDR1 reads SGHDN; CDR2 reads FVKESK. The CDR3 loop spans 13 amino acids. Trimming removed 6 bases from V and 5 bases from J, with 13 bases in between. Here the CDR3 reads CASRFSASETQYF. CDR3 nucleotides: TGTGCCAGCAGATTTAGCGCGTCGGAGACCCAGTACTTC.

The gene calls are TRBV29-1 and TRBJ1-2, with 9 bases matching TRBD1. The CDR3 extends over 16 amino acids. The germline V gene encodes CDR1 SQVTM and CDR2 ANQGSEA. The V gene end was trimmed by 0 bases and the J gene end by 2 bases; junction bases not matched to a gene: 7. This CDR3 reads CSVEDRWTGENYGYTF. CDR3 bases: TGCAGCGTTGAAGATCGATGGACAGGGGAAAACTATGGCTACACCTTC.

This clone showed up just a few times. The chain recombines TRBV19 with TRBJ1-5; 11 nucleotides align to TRBD1. Germline assignment: CDR1 LNHDA and CDR2 SQIVND (reference sequence). V lost 5 bases, J lost 6 bases, and 3 bases stayed unmatched. The CDR3 runs 14 residues. The CDR3: CASSHGQGAQPQHF. The DNA for the CDR3 is TGTGCCAGTAGTCACGGACAGGGGGCTCAGCCCCAGCATTTT.

V and J are TRBV25-1 and TRBJ2-3, with D perhaps matching TRBD1 (5 bases). Germline lookup yields CDR1 MGHDK and CDR2 SYGVNS. V gave up 0 bases and J gave up 6 bases, with 10 bases separating them. The CDR3 consists of 14 residues. The CDR3 DNA is TGTGCCAGCAGTGAATATCAGGGATCGGATACGCAGTATTTT. Translated, it gives CASSEYQGSDTQYF.